These 17 T cell receptor beta chains were all obtained from the same sample, sequenced in a study of regulatory T cells in long-lasting Graves disease (TCRdb year 2021). Receptor libraries were prepared by multiplex PCR. Sequencing relied on an Illumina HiSeq 4000. TCR beta libraries were built with iRepertoire HTBI primers and Arm-PCR amplification of CDR3 regions. TCRdb trimmed public reads at Q25 via fastp, called clones via MiXCR and kept in-frame beta chains. CDR3 protein sequences are deduplicated, and each keeps its most common genes and DNA. The table for this sample lists more than 450,000 distinct CDR3 sequences; under 20% of them were counted only once. The ten most abundant clones make up 10% to 15% of the sample. The time point label, read with the paper, signifies: newly diagnosed GD, antithyroid drugs for less than 3 months. RNA was extracted from PBMCs in TRIzol for both TCR sequencing and RNA sequencing.

The same sample was also used in a study of T cells in Graves' hyperthyroidism and ophthalmopathy.

Sample: peripheral blood mononuclear cells (PBMCs), taken at new diagnosis, from a patient treated with antithyroid drugs. Receptors were obtained from a man in his forties or fifties with Graves disease. Donor details come from another sample of the same person, matched by shared clones.

This clonotype was counted ten times or more. This chain joins TRBV11-1 and TRBJ2-5, with D perhaps TRBD1 (6 bases). Germline lookup yields CDR1 SGHAT and CDR2 FQDESV (reference sequence). V lost 5 bases to trimming and J lost 1 base, with 8 bases between them. This CDR3 region has 13 residues. As DNA, the CDR3 is TGTGCCAGCAGCGTGGACAGCCAAGAGACCCAGTACTTC. Its protein is CASSVDSQETQYF.

This clonotype was recorded at least ten times. The rearrangement links TRBV20-1 to TRBJ2-5; the D call may be TRBD1 or TRBD2 (6 bases each). This CDR3 is 14 amino acids long. Trimming took 3 bases from V and 4 from J, leaving 15 bases between them. Germline values: CDR1 DFQATT, CDR2 SNEGSKA (reference sequence). This CDR3 is CSASKGGVGETQYF. DNA for the CDR3: TGCAGTGCTAGTAAGGGGGGCGTGGGAGAGACCCAGTACTTC.

This clonotype was counted a few times. This chain joins TRBV6-4 and TRBJ2-7, with 9 bases identical to TRBD2. V dropped 5 bases and J dropped 7; count of bases not matched to a gene: 15. CDR3 size: 16 residues. Per germline, CDR1 MRHNA and CDR2 SNTAGT. CDR3 sequence reads: CASSYRGAGGAGEQYF. Written as DNA, the CDR3 is TGTGCCAGCAGTTACCGAGGAGCGGGAGGAGCAGGTGAGCAGTACTTC.

V is TRBV20-1 and J is TRBJ2-7; 11 bases are a match to TRBD2. The J segment lost 1 base and the V segment lost 4 bases, leaving 6 bases of the junction unmatched. The CDR3 is 15 amino acids. Per germline, CDR1 DFQATT and CDR2 SNEGSKA (reference sequence). In DNA form, the CDR3 reads TGCAGTGCTACGGGGCTAGCGGGAGGATCCTACGAGCAGTACTTC. This encodes CSATGLAGGSYEQYF.

This clonotype was observed at least ten times. The chain recombines TRBV11-3 with TRBJ1-1; 7 bases line up with TRBD1. With 5 bases clipped from V and 1 base from J, the junction kept 13 bases outside the gene matches. The CDR3 length is 17 residues. Germline CDR1 and CDR2: SGHNT and YENEEA. Here the CDR3 DNA reads TGTGCCAGCAGCGCCCCGATAAGGGGACAGCAGAACACTGAAGCTTTCTTT. Its translation: CASSAPIRGQQNTEAFF.

The table lists this clonotype with many counts. The chain recombines TRBV20-1 with TRBJ1-1; 10 bases are shared with TRBD1. CDR3 length: 13 amino acids. J gave up 4 bases and V 6 bases, and 5 bases lay outside the gene matches. Germline CDR1 is DFQATT and CDR2 is SNEGSKA (reference sequence). The CDR3 DNA follows: TGCAGTGCAGCGACAGGGGGCGGCACTGAAGCTTTCTTT. It is translated as CSAATGGGTEAFF.

There are many counts of this clonotype. The J gene is TRBJ2-7, the V gene TRBV9; TRBD1 agrees at 10 bases. There are 14 residues in the CDR3. Germline trimming cut 2 bases from V and 6 bases from J; bases unmatched to any gene: 5. CDR1 and CDR2 (germline): SGDLS, YYNGEE. The CDR3 DNA follows: TGTGCCAGCAGCGTGGCCGGGACAGGGGTCGAGCAGTACTTC. Its translation is CASSVAGTGVEQYF. Full variable domain (remainder filled in from reference TRBV9 and TRBJ2-7): DSGVTQTPKHLITATGQRVTLRCSPRSGDLSVYWYQQSLDQGLQFLIQYYNGEERAKGNILERFSAQQFPDLHSELNLSSLELGDSALYFCASSVAGTGVEQYFGPGTRLTVT.

This clonotype has a count of ten or more. The chain recombines TRBV6-1 with TRBJ1-5, with 8 nucleotides matching TRBD1. Looked up from germline, CDR1 is MNHNS and CDR2 is SASEGT. V was pared by 7 bases and J by 4 bases, with 9 bases of the junction left unmatched. The CDR3 is 15 residues long. CDR3 in amino acids: CASKEYRGANQPQHF. In nucleotides, the CDR3 is TGTGCCAGCAAGGAATACAGGGGGGCGAATCAGCCCCAGCATTTT.

This clonotype has at least ten counts. The CDR3 loop is CASSSTRQPESSGANVLTF. CDR3 in DNA: TGTGCCAGCAGTTCCACCCGACAGCCTGAGAGCTCTGGGGCCAACGTCCTGACTTTC. The rearrangement joins TRBV28 to TRBJ2-6; D possibly corresponds to TRBD1 (5 bases). The germline CDR1 and CDR2 sequences are MDHEN and SYDVKM. The CDR3 covers 19 residues. Deletions cut 4 bases from V and 0 bases from J, with 19 bases between.

This clonotype was found many times. The chain carries TRBV3-1 and TRBJ2-5; TRBD2 matches at 10 bases. The CDR3 sequence is 15 residues long. CDR1 LGHDT and CDR2 YNNKEL come from the germline V gene (reference sequence). V gave up 1 base and J gave up 3 bases; unmatched junction bases: 2. The CDR3 sequence is CASSQVLAGEETQYF. The CDR3 nucleotides read TGTGCCAGCAGCCAAGTGCTAGCGGGGGAAGAGACCCAGTACTTC.

This clonotype was observed many times. The rearrangement joins TRBV24-1 to TRBJ2-1, with D perhaps TRBD1 (6 bases). Trimming removed 5 bases from V and 5 bases from J, with 18 bases in between. From germline, CDR1 is KGHDR and CDR2 SFDVKD. There are 16 residues in the CDR3. The CDR3 DNA sequence: TGTGCCACCAGTGCCCTGGGGGCAGGTCAAAACAATGAGCAGTTCTTC. Its translation is CATSALGAGQNNEQFF.

This clonotype was counted between two and nine times. The rearrangement uses TRBV5-1 and TRBJ2-1; D might be TRBD1 or TRBD2, each matching 5 bases. The CDR3 is 14 amino acids. V lost 4 bases to trimming and J lost 6 bases, with 14 bases between them. Per germline, CDR1 SGHRS and CDR2 YFSETQ. DNA of the CDR3: TGCGCCAGCAGCGGAGGCAGGGACCGCAATGAGCAGTTCTTC. Translating it yields CASSGGRDRNEQFF.

This clonotype was detected a few times. The CDR3 loop reads CASSQSGGSDTQYF. CDR3 sequence (DNA): TGTGCCAGCAGTCAGTCGGGGGGGTCAGATACGCAGTATTTT. The chain has TRBV9 and TRBJ2-3; 8 bases are a match to TRBD2. This CDR3 region has 14 residues. Germline CDR1 is SGDLS and CDR2 is YYNGEE. With 5 bases clipped from V and 4 bases from J, the junction kept 6 bases outside the gene matches.

On this clonotype: A much larger clonotype is one base distant, so this may be a read error. The gene calls are TRBV20-1 and TRBJ2-1, with TRBD2 matching over 10 bases. CDR3 size: 15 residues. V lost 4 bases, J lost 7 bases, and 10 bases stayed unmatched. CDR1 DFQATT and CDR2 SNEGSKA come from the germline V gene (reference sequence). The CDR3: CSAIALAGNWNEQFF. The CDR3, as DNA: TGCAGTGCTATAGCACTAGCGGGAAATTGGAATGAGCAGTTCTTC.

Regarding this clonotype: The junction departs from germline at one end; a sequencing error may be responsible. This chain connects TRBV11-2 to TRBJ2-7, with a possible D match to TRBD1 (5 bases). CDR3 length: 14 residues. The germline CDR1 and CDR2 sequences are SGHAT and FQNNGV. CDR3 nucleotides: TGTGCCAGCAGCCCTCTCGTGGGGCGCTACGAGCGGTACTTC. It specifies CASSPLVGRYERYF.

This clonotype has more than one count but fewer than ten. The V gene is TRBV28, the J gene TRBJ2-5, with 8 bases fitting TRBD1. Unmatched junction bases numbered 8, after V lost 6 bases and J lost 5 bases. The CDR3 is 14 amino acids. Germline V gives CDR1 MDHEN, CDR2 SYDVKM. The CDR3 DNA is TGTGCCAGCAGGCCAGGGGGCGCGAGGGAGACCCAGTACTTC. Its translation: CASRPGGARETQYF.

In this sample, this clonotype turned up a few times. The rearrangement uses TRBV29-1 and TRBJ2-1; 8 bases are a match to TRBD2. The junction had 5 bases not matched to a gene; V was cut back by 1 base and J by 0 bases. This CDR3 spans 16 amino acids. The germline gives CDR1 SQVTM, CDR2 ANQGSEA. The CDR3 loop is CSVEGLAGSSYNEQFF. DNA of the CDR3: TGCAGCGTTGAAGGCCTAGCGGGCAGCTCCTACAATGAGCAGTTCTTC.